This TCR beta chain was found in a study of shared clonotypes between healthy human individuals. Study information: Per donor, CD8 memory used one plate, CD8 naive used two, CD4 memory used three and CD4 naive used three. Study conclusions and caveats: Memory subsets generally showed lower estimated richness than naive subsets. Clonotype sharing among donors was thought likely to change with sequencing depth.

Some clones are missing from TCRdb's copy, which holds only in-frame ones; the method was immunoSEQ multiplex PCR. The sample consists of over 150,000 clones, approximately 60% of them appearing once. With regard to this clone: Its antigen is as yet unknown.

Germline V gene data show CDR1 as SGHRS and CDR2 as YFSETQ. V shed 1 base and J shed 3 bases, with 6 bases lying between them. CDR3 length: 13 amino acids. Splitting of CD4+ cells produced CD45RA+ naive and CD45RA-negative memory subsets. The chain is built from TRBV5-1 and TRBJ2-3; no firm D call. This sequence was found in a man aged 25-45 years in good health. Sequencing input: memory CD4+ T cells sorted from blood. Subset noted: CD45RA-negative fraction. CDR3 in DNA: TGCGCCAGCAGCTTGTTTGCGACAGATACGCAGTATTTT. Protein sequence: CASSLFATDTQYF.